This entry is about one TCR beta chain. The same CDR3 can be traced to other DNA sequences in this sample. The sample comes from a study of control samples from healthy donors and cancer patients. Measured with immunoSEQ multiplex PCR; TCRdb has only the in-frame clones, and not every one. The sample has about 150,000 clones, about 94% seen once. CDR1 and CDR2 from the germline V gene are SGHRS and YFSETQ. V lost 2 bases and J lost 3, with 9 bases in between. The CDR3 spans 13 residues. This clonotype was obtained from a man aged 35-49 years in good health. Input material: blood. The V and J genes are TRBV5-1 and TRBJ2-7, with D tentatively TRBD2 (5 bases). This CDR3 reads CASSLGGGYEQYF. In DNA, the CDR3 is TGCGCCAGCAGCTTAGGAGGCGGCTACGAGCAGTACTTC.